Listed here are 15 T cell receptor beta chains from one sample, sequenced in a study of cytomegalovirus exposure and HLA in healthy donors. The PCR was carried out with 60 Vbeta primers and 13 Jbeta primers. Libraries were prepared by immunoSEQ multiplex PCR; TCRdb keeps only in-frame clonotypes and omits some of them. There are approximately 130,000 clones in the sample; over 70% occur only once, and roughly 3.1% lies in the top ten. Input material: PBMCs. These receptors were obtained from a young man in good health and CMV-seronegative.

The chain recombines TRBV5-1 with TRBJ1-1; tentatively, D is TRBD1 (5 bases). Trimming left V 3 bases short and J 3 bases short, with 15 bases between. Germline loops: CDR1 SGHRS, CDR2 YFSETQ. This CDR3 contains 15 residues. CDR3 DNA: TGCGCCAGCAGCTCCACAGGAGGGGTCGACACTGAAGCTTTCTTT. Translating it yields CASSSTGGVDTEAFF.

This clone turned up a few times. V is TRBV18 and J is TRBJ1-5, with a possible D match to TRBD1 (6 bases). The CDR3 has 13 residues. Looked up from germline, CDR1 is KGHSH and CDR2 is LQKENI. The V end was cut by 9 bases, the J end by 5 bases, with 14 bases between. DNA of the CDR3: TGTGCCAGTGCGGACAGTTTGCATCAGCCCCAGCATTTT. This gives the protein CASADSLHQPQHF.

V gene TRBV7-2 combines with J gene TRBJ2-3; D is unclear. The CDR3 consists of 15 residues. Germline CDR1 SGHTA, CDR2 FQGNSA. Trimming took 3 bases from V and 0 from J, leaving 10 bases between them. CDR3 sequence reads: CASSLGPSSTDTQYF. CDR3 nucleotides: TGTGCCAGCAGCTTGGGCCCTTCTAGCACAGATACGCAGTATTTT.

The sample holds one count of this clone. V is TRBV7-6 and J is TRBJ2-1; TRBD2 might be the D (6 bases). Per germline, CDR1 SGHVS and CDR2 FNYEAQ. Between the trimmed V and J ends, which lost 3 bases and 0 bases, there was a span of 12 bases. CDR3 length equals 16 residues. The CDR3 bases are TGTGCCAGCAGCTTTTCTAGCGACTTCTCCTACAATGAGCAGTTCTTC. This gives the protein CASSFSSDFSYNEQFF.

This clone occurred once. This sample also contains other DNA sequences that code for the same CDR3. The rearrangement joins TRBV7-8 to TRBJ1-1; TRBD1 might be the D (5 bases). This CDR3 has 14 residues. V was clipped by 1 base and J by 2 bases, with 8 bases between them. Germline V gene data show CDR1 as SGHVS and CDR2 as FQNEAQ. CDR3 amino acids: CASSLVQGNTEAFF. CDR3 DNA: TGTGCCAGCAGCTTAGTCCAGGGTAACACTGAAGCTTTCTTT.

DNA of the CDR3: TGTGCCAGCAGCCCTAACCCTGTAGCGGGAATAGGTGGGGTGGATACGCAGTATTTT. Amino acid sequence: CASSPNPVAGIGGVDTQYF. The rearrangement joins TRBV7-6 to TRBJ2-3; 8 bases align to TRBD2. This CDR3 contains 19 residues. With V trimmed by 5 bases and J by 6 bases, 22 bases remained unmatched. Germline V gene sequence: CDR1 SGHVS, CDR2 FNYEAQ.

V usage is TRBV7-9 and J usage is TRBJ2-6, with D possibly being TRBD2 (5 bases). Trimming stripped 10 bases from V and 0 bases from J, with 7 bases between. The length of the CDR3 is 13 residues. From germline, CDR1 is SEHNR and CDR2 FQNEAQ (reference sequence). The DNA for the CDR3 is TGTGCCACGGGGAGCTCTGGGGCCAACGTCCTGACTTTC. It specifies CATGSSGANVLTF. Supplemented by reference TRBV7-9 and TRBJ2-6, the full variable domain reads DTGVSQNPRHKITKRGQNVTFRCDPISEHNRLYWYRQTLGQGPEFLTYFQNEAQLEKSRLLSDRFSAERPKGSFSTLEIQRTEQGDSAMYLCATGSSGANVLTFGAGSRLTVL.

The chain employs TRBV6-1 and TRBJ2-7; 9 positions agree with TRBD1. J lost 4 bases, V lost 3 bases, and 7 bases had no gene match. Germline loops: CDR1 MNHNS, CDR2 SASEGT. There are 15 residues in the CDR3. CDR3 region: CASSDPDRGYYEQYF. The CDR3 nucleotides are TGTGCCAGCAGTGACCCGGACAGGGGATATTACGAGCAGTACTTC.

The J gene is TRBJ2-2, the V gene TRBV27, with D perhaps TRBD1 (6 bases). This CDR3 is built from 15 residues. Germline assignment: CDR1 MNHEY and CDR2 SMNVEV (reference sequence). With 3 bases removed from V and 3 bases from J, the gap between germline ends came to 11 bases. DNA of the CDR3: TGTGCCAGCAGTTTTGGACAGAGCTACACCGGGGAGCTGTTTTTT. As protein: CASSFGQSYTGELFF.

This rearrangement joins TRBV5-4 to TRBJ2-7; unclear D gene. Trimming shortened V by 4 bases and J by 6 bases, and 20 bases separated the two germline ends. Germline loops: CDR1 SGHNT, CDR2 YYREEE (reference sequence). The CDR3 contains 15 residues. CDR3 sequence reads: CASSRPLVPPGEQYF. The CDR3 DNA follows: TGTGCCAGCAGCCGCCCTCTAGTCCCCCCCGGCGAGCAGTACTTC.

This chain connects TRBV10-3 to TRBJ2-3; 7 bases agree with TRBD1. From germline, CDR1 is ENHRY and CDR2 SYGVKD. This CDR3 has 14 amino acids. The trim removed 4 bases at V and 1 base at J, leaving 2 bases unmatched. In DNA, the CDR3 is TGTGCCATCAGTGGGGGGACAGGCACAGATACGCAGTATTTT. Translating gives CAISGGTGTDTQYF.

This chain joins TRBV30 and TRBJ2-1, with a possible D match to TRBD2 (5 bases). Germline V gene sequence: CDR1 GTSNPN, CDR2 SVGIG (reference sequence). V gave up 2 bases and J gave up 6 bases, with 14 bases separating them. The CDR3 extends over 14 amino acids. The CDR3 is CAWSSGSTINEQFF. DNA of the CDR3: TGTGCCTGGAGTTCGGGGTCGACGATCAATGAGCAGTTCTTC.

This chain links TRBV7-9 with TRBJ2-2; D unresolved. This CDR3 contains 15 residues. Per germline, CDR1 SEHNR and CDR2 FQNEAQ (reference sequence). V was pared by 2 bases and J by 4 bases, with 11 bases between. CDR3 in DNA: TGTGCCAGCAGCTTACTGGGCCGATTCACCGGGGAGCTGTTTTTT. This sequence encodes CASSLLGRFTGELFF.

This clone appeared once. This sequence joins TRBV28 and TRBJ2-1, with 11 bases matching TRBD2. The CDR3 is made up of 15 amino acids. In germline, CDR1 is MDHEN, CDR2 SYDVKM. V gave up 3 bases and J gave up 10 bases; unmatched junction bases: 8. The CDR3 DNA follows: TGTGCCAGCAGTTTCGGTACTAGCGGGGGTCTGGAGCAGTTCTTC. Protein product: CASSFGTSGGLEQFF.

V is TRBV18 and J is TRBJ2-7; D may be TRBD2 (6 bases). CDR1 KGHSH and CDR2 LQKENI come from the germline V gene. V lost 1 base and J lost 5, with 15 bases in between. The CDR3 extends over 15 amino acids. The CDR3 here is CASSPRTGVSDEQYF. The CDR3 DNA sequence: TGTGCCAGCTCACCACGGACGGGAGTGTCAGACGAGCAGTACTTC.